This T cell receptor beta chain was sequenced for a study of T cell changes during pregnancy in multiple sclerosis. Method: immunoSEQ multiplex PCR; TCRdb's copy keeps in-frame clones and lacks some. The data contain approximately 32,000 clones, roughly nine tenths of them singletons. The V segment lost 4 bases and the J segment 0 bases; nucleotides outside the gene matches: 17. This CDR3 contains 20 residues. Germline CDR1 and CDR2: SGDLS and YYNGEE. This clone was observed once. This specimen was CD8+ T cells from peripheral blood mononuclear cells, taken in the second trimester of pregnancy. The TCR was taken from a female donor with multiple sclerosis, enrolled in a pregnancy study. J is TRBJ2-7 and V is TRBV9; 12 nucleotides agree with TRBD2. The CDR3 region is CASSPEGPGTSGFPSYEQYF. The CDR3 region has the DNA TGTGCCAGCAGCCCCGAAGGACCCGGGACTAGCGGGTTTCCCTCCTACGAGCAGTACTTC.